This is a list of T cell receptor beta chains from one sample in a study of T cell responses to AZD1222 COVID-19 vaccine. Only in-frame clones appear in the TCRdb table, and some are missing; sequencing was by immunoSEQ multiplex PCR. The repertoire has 75,000 to 95,000 clones, 85% of them found once; the top ten carry about 4.5%. Specimen: peripheral blood, collected 28 days after the second AZD1222 dose. The receptor set was obtained from an adult who received the AZD1222 COVID-19 vaccine. Each CDR3 is given with its conserved first and last residue. The D gene is left open where the match is weak. Size is stated for part of the rows, as once, few or many counts, or as a class when the clone is expanded.

j_call,d_call,clone_size,v_call,cdr3_length,cdr3_aa,cdr3_nt
TRBJ2-7,-,-,TRBV6-2/TRBV6-3,13,CASSYSSAWEQYF,TGTGCCAGCAGTTACTCGAGCGCCTGGGAGCAGTACTTC
TRBJ2-2,TRBD2,-,TRBV29-1,17,CSVEVGTSGVVTGELFF,TGCAGCGTTGAAGTAGGGACTAGCGGGGTAGTGACCGGGGAGCTGTTTTTT
TRBJ2-1,-,-,TRBV6-5,13,CASSQGGGLPGIF,TGTGCCAGCAGCCAAGGGGGAGGTCTCCCCGGGATCTTC
TRBJ2-1,-,-,TRBV6-2/TRBV6-3,14,CASSYSGYHNEQFF,TGTGCCAGCAGTTACTCCGGATACCACAATGAGCAGTTCTTC
TRBJ1-5,-,-,TRBV24-1,16,CATSDSQAGGNQPQHF,TGTGCCACCAGTGATTCCCAGGCGGGGGGCAATCAGCCCCAGCATTTT
TRBJ1-6,TRBD1,-,TRBV7-3,14,CASSITGGNSPLHF,TGTGCCAGCAGCATCACAGGGGGGAATTCACCCCTCCACTTT
TRBJ1-2,-,-,TRBV5-1,14,CASSPLTAGYGYTF,TGCGCCAGCAGCCCCCTGACCGCGGGGTATGGCTACACCTTC
TRBJ2-1,-,-,TRBV29-1,13,CSVSGVPYNEQFF,TGCAGCGTTTCAGGGGTTCCCTACAATGAGCAGTTCTTC
TRBJ2-5,TRBD1,-,TRBV28,14,CASSLRTGKETQYF,TGTGCCAGCAGTTTACGGACAGGGAAAGAGACCCAGTACTTC
TRBJ1-2,TRBD1,-,TRBV3-1/TRBV3-2,13,CASSHRGRDGYTF,TGTGCCAGCAGCCACAGGGGGAGAGATGGCTACACCTTC
TRBJ2-3,-,-,TRBV7-9,14,CASSLEGWTDTQYF,TGTGCCAGCAGCTTAGAAGGGTGGACTGATACGCAGTATTTT
TRBJ2-1,TRBD2,-,TRBV7-3,15,CASSSPGLDRNEQFF,TGTGCCAGCAGCTCCCCGGGACTAGATAGAAATGAGCAGTTCTTC
TRBJ1-2,-,-,TRBV6-1,13,CASSDTSNYGYTF,TGTGCCAGCAGTGACACGAGTAACTATGGCTACACCTTC
TRBJ1-4,-,-,TRBV5-4,16,CASSRLDVRGHEKLFF,TGTGCCAGCAGCAGGTTGGACGTCCGGGGTCATGAAAAACTGTTTTTT
TRBJ1-4,-,few,TRBV4-1,14,CASSQRSTNEKLFF,TGCGCCAGCAGCCAACGGTCAACTAATGAAAAACTGTTTTTT
TRBJ2-5,-,-,TRBV19,13,CASGQGDGETQYF,TGTGCCAGTGGGCAAGGGGACGGGGAGACCCAGTACTTC
TRBJ1-3,-,few,TRBV19,11,CASRDADTIYF,TGTGCCAGTAGAGACGCGGACACCATATATTTT
TRBJ1-2,TRBD1,-,TRBV28,14,CASSGGQGTYGYTF,TGTGCCAGCAGTGGAGGACAGGGGACCTATGGCTACACCTTC
TRBJ1-2,TRBD1,-,TRBV6-5,14,CASRSGQANYGYTF,TGTGCCAGCAGATCTGGACAGGCGAACTATGGCTACACCTTC
TRBJ1-2,-,once,TRBV7-8,14,CASSLGAYPRGYTF,TGTGCCAGCAGCCTAGGGGCTTACCCGAGGGGCTACACCTTC
TRBJ1-4,-,-,TRBV12-3/TRBV12-4,12,CASSLVGEKLFF,TGTGCCAGCAGTTTAGTCGGTGAAAAACTGTTTTTT
TRBJ2-1,TRBD2,-,TRBV7-2,15,CASSFRGGPYNEQFF,TGTGCCAGCAGCTTCCGCGGGGGACCCTACAATGAGCAGTTCTTC
TRBJ2-7,-,once,TRBV7-9,13,CASSSRGSYEQYF,TGTGCCAGCAGCTCGCGGGGCTCCTACGAGCAGTACTTC
TRBJ1-1,-,-,TRBV5-8,13,CASSFLGITEAFF,TGTGCCAGCAGCTTCCTCGGTATCACTGAAGCTTTCTTT
TRBJ1-3,-,-,TRBV7-9,13,CARQANPGNTIYF,TGTGCCCGACAGGCCAATCCTGGAAACACCATATATTTT